The text below deals with one T cell receptor beta chain. Trimming took 4 bases from V and 3 from J, leaving 15 bases between them. Germline values: CDR1 SEHNR, CDR2 FQNEAQ (reference sequence). The CDR3 extends over 15 amino acids. TCRdb's table, derived via immunoSEQ multiplex PCR, lists solely in-frame clones and lacks some. This sample has approximately 260,000 clones, with 70% to 90% found just once. This entry is derived from a study of blood T cell repertoires in COVID-19. V gene TRBV7-9 combines with J gene TRBJ1-1; D gene ambiguous. The specimen was peripheral blood. This clonotype was sampled from a woman aged 70-85 years with acute or convalescent COVID-19. CDR3 region: CASSSFKPGDTEAFF. In DNA, the CDR3 is TGTGCCAGCAGCTCTTTTAAGCCGGGAGACACTGAAGCTTTCTTT.